Below, 27 T cell receptor beta chains from the same sample are listed, as sequenced in a study of blood T cell repertoires in COVID-19. Measured with immunoSEQ multiplex PCR; TCRdb has only the in-frame clones, and not every one. The table records around 100,000 clones, 80% to 90% of them present only once. The sequenced material came from peripheral blood. The receptors come from a human donor in a cohort sampled during active COVID-19.

V gene TRBV28 combines with J gene TRBJ2-5, with 9 bases aligning to TRBD1. The CDR3 is made up of 16 amino acids. CDR1 is MDHEN, CDR2 SYDVKM, per germline. The V and J ends lost 4 bases and 0 bases, in that order; junction bases with no gene match: 6. The CDR3 DNA sequence: TGTGCCAGCAGTTACGGGGACAGGGCGTACCAAGAGACCCAGTACTTC. This gives the protein CASSYGDRAYQETQYF.

The chain carries TRBV28 and TRBJ1-1; 7 nucleotides match TRBD1. CDR3 length: 13 residues. J was trimmed by 3 bases and V by 6 bases; bases with no gene match: 4. Per the germline V gene, CDR1 is MDHEN and CDR2 is SYDVKM. The CDR3: CASRPGQHTEAFF. As DNA, the CDR3 is TGTGCCAGCAGGCCGGGACAGCACACTGAAGCTTTCTTT.

The rearrangement uses TRBV3-1 (or the pseudogene TRBV3-2) and TRBJ1-6; 7 bases are shared with TRBD1. The junction had 5 bases not matched to a gene; V was cut back by 6 bases and J by 0 bases. Germline loops: CDR1 LGHDT, CDR2 YNNKEL (reference sequence). This CDR3 spans 16 amino acids. DNA for the CDR3: TGTGCCAGCAGACCGACAGGGAGCTCCTATAATTCACCCCTCCACTTT. Residues: CASRPTGSSYNSPLHF.

In this sample, this clone turned up once. V gene TRBV5-4 combines with J gene TRBJ2-5; perhaps TRBD1 as D (6 bases). The CDR3 is 14 residues long. Trimming pared 7 bases from V and 3 bases from J, leaving 16 bases between. Germline CDR1 is SGHNT and CDR2 is YYREEE (reference sequence). CDR3 coding DNA: TGTGCCAGCGGGACAATAAGGCCCGAAGAGACCCAGTACTTC. Amino acid sequence: CASGTIRPEETQYF.

V is TRBV19 and J is TRBJ2-3, with TRBD1 matching over 9 bases. This CDR3 has 14 amino acids. The germline V gene encodes CDR1 LNHDA and CDR2 SQIVND (reference sequence). The V segment lost 5 bases and the J segment 6 bases; nucleotides outside the gene matches: 6. The DNA for the CDR3 is TGTGCCAGTAGTCTGGGGACAGGGCTTGATACGCAGTATTTT. Translated: CASSLGTGLDTQYF.

The chain has TRBV19 and TRBJ2-6; 8 bases fit TRBD1. Germline V CDR1 and CDR2: LNHDA, SQIVND (reference sequence). The CDR3 sequence is 18 residues long. Trimming cost V 4 bases and J 0 bases; bases outside gene matches: 8. CDR3: CASSKNRGMSSGANVLTF. The CDR3 DNA reads TGTGCCAGTAGTAAAAACAGGGGGATGAGCTCTGGGGCCAACGTCCTGACTTTC.

The CDR3: CASSSFDTGPFF. The CDR3 coding sequence is TGTGCCAGCTCCTCGTTCGACACAGGGCCGTTTTTT. The J gene is TRBJ1-4, the V gene TRBV18; D possibly corresponds to TRBD1 (6 bases). The CDR3 runs to 12 residues. Germline V gene data show CDR1 as KGHSH and CDR2 as LQKENI. V shed 6 bases and J shed 16 bases, with 18 bases lying between them.

The rearrangement links TRBV28 to TRBJ2-7; 7 bases line up with TRBD1. The V and J ends lost 6 bases and 1 base, in that order; junction bases with no gene match: 6. Germline V lookup: CDR1 MDHEN, CDR2 SYDVKM. The CDR3 is 14 residues long. CDR3 protein: CASRPNRGSYEQYF. For the CDR3, the DNA is TGTGCCAGCAGGCCAAACAGGGGATCCTACGAGCAGTACTTC.

The gene calls are TRBV5-3 and TRBJ1-5; 9 bases fit TRBD1. TRBV5-3 is an ORF, and what it does is uncertain. Trimming at V came to 0 bases and at J to 4 bases, leaving 8 bases not matched to a gene. The CDR3 contains 17 residues. CDR3 in amino acids: CARSLAGTGFGNQPQHF. CDR3 bases: TGTGCCAGAAGCTTGGCCGGGACAGGGTTCGGTAATCAGCCCCAGCATTTT.

V usage is TRBV28 and J usage is TRBJ2-7; TRBD1 or TRBD2 may be the D gene (9 bases each). Germline V gives CDR1 MDHEN, CDR2 SYDVKM. The V end was cut by 6 bases, the J end by 4 bases, with 31 bases between. The CDR3 runs 19 residues. CDR3 protein: CASSPPGQGLAGAAYEQYF. The CDR3 nucleotides read TGTGCCAGCAGCCCCCCAGGACAGGGGTTAGCGGGAGCTGCGTACGAGCAGTACTTC. The full variable domain, completed using reference TRBV28 and TRBJ2-7, is DVKVTQSSRYLVKRTGEKVFLECVQDMDHENMFWYRQDPGLGLRLIYFSYDVKMKEKGDIPEGYSVSREKKERFSLILESASTNQTSMYLCASSPPGQGLAGAAYEQYFGPGTRLTVT.

The chain couples TRBV3-1 (or the pseudogene TRBV3-2) to TRBJ2-2, with TRBD2 identical over 13 bases. V was clipped by 7 bases and J by 7 bases; unmatched bases: 9. CDR3 length equals 16 residues. Germline V gives CDR1 LGHDT, CDR2 YNNKEL (reference sequence). CDR3 loop: CASTSGLAGRGGELFF. The CDR3, as DNA: TGTGCCAGCACATCGGGACTAGCGGGGCGTGGCGGGGAGCTGTTTTTT.

This clone was counted a single time. The junction shows a germline mismatch at one end, possibly a read error. Here the CDR3 reads CASRRTGTGGDEQLF. The CDR3 DNA follows: TGCGCCAGCAGACGGACCGGGACAGGGGGCGATGAGCAGCTCTTC. The V gene is TRBV5-1, the J gene TRBJ2-1, with 12 bases fitting TRBD1. The CDR3 sequence is 15 residues long. The V gene's germline CDR1 is SGHRS and CDR2 YFSETQ. Full variable domain (missing parts from reference TRBV5-1 and TRBJ2-1): KAGVTQTPRYLIKTRGQQVTLSCSPISGHRSVSWYQQTPGQGLQFLFEYFSETQRNKGNFPGRFSGRQFSNSRSEMNVSTLELGDSALYLCASRRTGTGGDEQLFGPGTRLTVL.

The DNA for the CDR3 is TGCGCCAGCAGCTTGGTTGCGGGAGGAATATACGAGCAGTACTTC. Translated, it gives CASSLVAGGIYEQYF. The chain couples TRBV5-1 to TRBJ2-7, with TRBD2 matching over 8 bases. The V and J ends lost 0 bases and 4 bases, in that order; junction bases with no gene match: 6. Germline CDR1 reads SGHRS; CDR2 reads YFSETQ. CDR3 length equals 15 residues.

Here the CDR3 DNA reads TGTGCCAGCAGCCTACAGGGCATGAACACTGAAGCTTTCTTT. Its protein product is CASSLQGMNTEAFF. The genes are TRBV2 and TRBJ1-1; D may be TRBD1 (6 bases). The CDR3 has 14 amino acids. The V end lost 6 bases, the J end lost 0 bases, and 11 bases lay between the germline ends. The germline V gene has CDR1 SNHLY and CDR2 FYNNEI.

The genes are TRBV20-1 and TRBJ1-4, with 8 positions matching TRBD1. Per the germline V gene, CDR1 is DFQATT and CDR2 is SNEGSKA (reference sequence). CDR3 length: 11 amino acids. The J segment lost 16 bases and the V segment lost 5 bases, leaving 9 bases of the junction unmatched. The CDR3 nucleotides are TGCAGTGCTGCCCAGCAGGGACAGGCGTTTTTT. Protein product: CSAAQQGQAFF.

This clone has a handful of counts. The V gene is TRBV28, the J gene TRBJ2-3; TRBD2 agrees at 10 bases. The CDR3 covers 17 residues. The trim removed 4 bases at V and 2 bases at J, leaving 9 bases unmatched. From germline, CDR1 is MDHEN and CDR2 SYDVKM. In DNA, the CDR3 is TGTGCCAGCAGTTCCCCTTTTGGACTAGCGGACACAGATACGCAGTATTTT. Translation gives CASSSPFGLADTDTQYF.

This clone was seen a few times. The V and J genes are TRBV27 and TRBJ2-1, with unresolved D. CDR3 length: 14 residues. Germline loops: CDR1 MNHEY, CDR2 SMNVEV (reference sequence). V was clipped by 1 base and J by 4 bases, with 8 bases between them. This CDR3 is CASSLYLGYNEQFF. Here the CDR3 DNA reads TGTGCCAGCAGTTTATATCTCGGGTACAATGAGCAGTTCTTC.

The rearrangement joins TRBV2 to TRBJ2-1; the D gene is possibly TRBD2 (6 bases). The ends were cut back, 5 bases at V and 1 base at J, with 15 bases in the middle. This CDR3 comprises 16 residues. Germline V gene data show CDR1 as SNHLY and CDR2 as FYNNEI. CDR3: CASSRGTGGSYNEQFF. CDR3 nucleotides: TGTGCCAGCAGTCGTGGGACTGGGGGATCCTACAATGAGCAGTTCTTC.

The V call is TRBV28, the J call TRBJ2-5; weak D call: TRBD2 (5 bases). V was shortened by 3 bases and J by 10 bases, with 18 bases between the two germline ends. The germline V gene has CDR1 MDHEN and CDR2 SYDVKM. CDR3 length: 14 amino acids. The CDR3 region is CASSFAGPITDQYF. CDR3 in DNA: TGTGCCAGCAGTTTTGCGGGCCCGATAACGGACCAGTACTTC.

CDR3 nucleotides: TGTGCCAGCACCCCCCGGGGAGGGGAGAGCCGCTATGGCTACACCTTC. It specifies CASTPRGGESRYGYTF. V and J are TRBV27 and TRBJ1-2, with D perhaps TRBD1 (5 bases). With 7 bases removed from V and 4 bases from J, the gap between germline ends came to 22 bases. The CDR3 totals 16 residues. Per the germline V gene, CDR1 is MNHEY and CDR2 is SMNVEV (reference sequence).

V gene TRBV3-1 (or the pseudogene TRBV3-2) combines with J gene TRBJ2-2; D gene ambiguous. Germline CDR1 is LGHDT and CDR2 is YNNKEL (reference sequence). CDR3 length equals 12 residues. V dropped 6 bases and J dropped 3 bases, with 5 bases sitting between them. The CDR3, as DNA: TGTGCCAGCAGACGGGACACCGGGGAGCTGTTTTTT. Protein: CASRRDTGELFF.

Only one count was recorded for this clone. The chain employs TRBV18 and TRBJ2-5; possible D gene TRBD2, 6 bases. The CDR3 runs 14 residues. V lost 2 bases to trimming and J lost 4 bases, with 11 bases between them. The V gene's germline CDR1 is KGHSH and CDR2 LQKENI. CDR3 bases: TGTGCCAGCTCACCATACGGCGGGACAGAGACCCAGTACTTC. It yields the protein CASSPYGGTETQYF.

V is TRBV19 and J is TRBJ2-7, with 7 bases that match TRBD1. V lost 6 bases and J lost 0; bases outside the gene matches: 8. Germline V lookup: CDR1 LNHDA, CDR2 SQIVND (reference sequence). The CDR3 covers 15 residues. In DNA form, the CDR3 reads TGTGCCAGTAGCCGACAGGGATTCGTCTCCTACGAGCAGTACTTC. This sequence encodes CASSRQGFVSYEQYF.

This chain connects TRBV6-4 to TRBJ2-7; a possible D gene is TRBD2 (5 bases). CDR1 MRHNA and CDR2 SNTAGT come from the germline V gene. V was pared by 7 bases and J by 0 bases, with 10 bases between. CDR3 length: 13 amino acids. In DNA form, the CDR3 reads TGTGCCAGCATTGAGGGAGCCTCCTACGAGCAGTACTTC. Its protein product is CASIEGASYEQYF.

The V and J genes are TRBV5-4 and TRBJ2-3; 8 bases match TRBD2. With 5 bases clipped from V and 1 base from J, the junction kept 9 bases outside the gene matches. CDR3 length: 16 amino acids. From germline, CDR1 is SGHNT and CDR2 YYREEE (reference sequence). CDR3 DNA: TGTGCCAGCAGGGGAGGGGGACTAGGGGGCACAGATACGCAGTATTTT. It specifies CASRGGGLGGTDTQYF.

This sequence joins TRBV6-1 and TRBJ2-1; 8 nucleotides align to TRBD1. This CDR3 spans 15 amino acids. CDR1 MNHNS and CDR2 SASEGT come from the germline V gene. V trimming: 0 bases; J trimming: 4 bases; junction bases outside the gene matches: 2. CDR3 sequence: CASSEAQGAYNEQFF. The DNA of the CDR3 is TGTGCCAGCAGTGAAGCCCAGGGGGCTTACAATGAGCAGTTCTTC.

This sequence joins TRBV28 and TRBJ2-7, with TRBD1 matching over 8 bases. The junction had 6 bases not matched to a gene; V was cut back by 3 bases and J by 2 bases. This CDR3 is 15 amino acids long. CDR1 is MDHEN, CDR2 SYDVKM, per germline. Here the CDR3 reads CASSFGTGHTYEQYF. The CDR3 DNA reads TGTGCCAGCAGTTTCGGGACAGGTCACACCTACGAGCAGTACTTC.